These T cell receptor beta chains were read from a single sample in a study of T cell repertoires in ileal Crohn's disease. Assay: immunoSEQ multiplex PCR; the TCRdb copy retains only in-frame clones and omits some. The sample includes about 13,000 clones, 78% seen only once; the top ten take about 4.3%. Sequencing input: ileal tissue. The receptors were gathered from an adult with Crohn's disease. The CDR3 runs from the conserved cysteine through the conserved F or W. D genes are given only for firm matches. A clone size is listed for some rows: how often the clone was seen (once, few, many), or a class if it is expanded.

size,D,J,V,CDR3,DNA
-,-,TRBJ1-1,TRBV2,CASSWQGGTTEAFF,TGTGCCAGCAGTTGGCAGGGAGGGACCACTGAAGCTTTCTTT
-,-,TRBJ2-3,TRBV11-2,CASSLLAGSDTQYF,TGTGCCAGCAGCTTACTGGCTGGCTCAGATACGCAGTATTTT
-,-,TRBJ2-7,TRBV9,CASSVGQAPGEQYF,TGTGCCAGCAGCGTAGGGCAGGCCCCGGGGGAGCAGTACTTC
-,TRBD1,TRBJ1-2,TRBV5-6,CASSLWDRGYGYTF,TGTGCCAGCAGCTTGTGGGACAGGGGCTATGGCTACACCTTC
-,TRBD1,TRBJ1-2,TRBV5-6,CASSYGQVYGYTF,TGTGCCAGCAGTTATGGACAGGTTTATGGCTACACCTTC
-,TRBD1,TRBJ1-2,TRBV7-8,CASSLGQGRGYTF,TGTGCCAGCAGCCTAGGACAGGGACGTGGCTACACCTTC
-,TRBD1,TRBJ1-3,TRBV5-1,CASSSDRHSGNTIYF,TGCGCCAGCAGCTCGGACAGGCACTCTGGAAACACCATATATTTT
-,-,TRBJ1-1,TRBV5-1,CASSLGVAGPPRAFF,TGCGCCAGCAGCTTGGGGGTCGCGGGCCCCCCCAGAGCTTTCTTT
-,TRBD1,TRBJ2-7,TRBV4-1,CASSHPTGGYEQYF,TGCGCCAGCAGCCACCCGACAGGGGGGTACGAGCAGTACTTC
-,TRBD1,TRBJ2-5,TRBV2,CASSTGQGVKAETQYF,TGTGCCAGCAGTACGGGACAGGGGGTGAAGGCAGAGACCCAGTACTTC
-,-,TRBJ1-2,TRBV6-1,CASRDRNYGYTF,TGTGCCAGCAGGGACAGAAACTATGGCTACACCTTC
-,TRBD1,TRBJ1-5,TRBV5-1,CASSLGGQNQPQHF,TGCGCCAGCAGCTTGGGGGGACAGAATCAGCCCCAGCATTTT
-,TRBD2,TRBJ2-7,TRBV15,CATSSGGTSYEQYF,TGTGCTACTAGTAGCGGGGGGACCTCCTACGAGCAGTACTTC
medium-sized,TRBD1,TRBJ2-2,TRBV7-9,CASSDDRAGIGELFF,TGTGCCAGCAGCGACGACAGGGCGGGTATCGGGGAGCTGTTTTTT
-,TRBD1,TRBJ2-4,TRBV7-7,CASSLWRKGQGTKNIQYF,TGTGCCAGCAGCTTATGGAGAAAAGGACAGGGAACCAAAAACATTCAGTACTTC
-,-,TRBJ2-3,TRBV10-3,CAISEFGRGALTDTQYF,TGTGCCATCAGTGAGTTTGGCCGGGGGGCTCTCACAGATACGCAGTATTTT
-,TRBD2,TRBJ2-2,TRBV7-6,CASSPVGTSGAGELFF,TGTGCCAGCAGCCCAGTGGGGACTAGCGGGGCCGGGGAGCTGTTTTTT
few,-,TRBJ1-1,TRBV30,CAWTPAGMNTEAFF,TGTGCCTGGACTCCAGCGGGGATGAACACTGAAGCTTTCTTT
once,-,TRBJ1-1,TRBV5-4,CASSPGHLLEAFF,TGTGCCAGCAGCCCTGGACATTTGCTAGAAGCTTTCTTT
-,TRBD1,TRBJ2-1,TRBV11-3,CASSLAAGTGGVEQFF,TGTGCCAGCAGCTTAGCAGCCGGGACAGGGGGCGTTGAGCAGTTCTTC
-,-,TRBJ1-5,TRBV6-1,CASTPPGRTDQPQHF,TGTGCCAGCACCCCACCGGGCAGGACTGATCAGCCCCAGCATTTT
once,-,TRBJ2-2,TRBV6-6,CATKKRDMNTGELFF,TGTGCCACCAAAAAAAGGGACATGAACACCGGGGAGCTGTTTTTT
-,TRBD1,TRBJ1-3,TRBV6-5,CASSYRDRRSGNTIYF,TGTGCCAGCAGTTACCGGGACAGACGCTCTGGAAACACCATATATTTT
-,TRBD1,TRBJ1-1,TRBV5-6,CASSLYRQGDTEAFF,TGTGCCAGCAGCTTGTACAGACAGGGTGACACTGAAGCTTTCTTT
-,TRBD2,TRBJ2-7,TRBV19,CASRSPRSGSSYEQYF,TGTGCCAGTAGGTCCCCGCGTAGCGGGAGCTCCTACGAGCAGTACTTC
-,TRBD2,TRBJ2-1,TRBV5-1,CASSLWTSGVPYNEQFF,TGCGCCAGCAGCCTTTGGACTAGCGGGGTTCCCTACAATGAGCAGTTCTTC
once,-,TRBJ2-2,TRBV11-2,CASSLGESRGAGELFF,TGTGCCAGCAGCTTAGGAGAGAGCCGCGGGGCGGGGGAGCTGTTTTTT
-,-,TRBJ1-2,TRBV19,CASSIGLVAGAANYGYTF,TGTGCCAGTAGTATAGGCTTAGTGGCAGGGGCAGCTAACTATGGCTACACCTTC
-,-,TRBJ2-7,TRBV4-1,CASSQRALLQGHYEQYF,TGCGCCAGCAGCCAGCGCGCGCTTTTACAGGGTCACTACGAGCAGTACTTC
-,TRBD1,TRBJ2-5,TRBV10-3,CAISAGGGGETQYF,TGTGCCATCAGTGCAGGGGGCGGAGGGGAGACCCAGTACTTC
-,-,TRBJ2-7,TRBV6-5,CASSPLKMLYEQYF,TGTGCCAGCAGCCCCCTAAAAATGCTGTACGAGCAGTACTTC
few,TRBD2,TRBJ2-1,TRBV9,CASSVGASGSSEQFF,TGTGCCAGCAGCGTAGGGGCTAGCGGGAGCTCTGAGCAGTTCTTC
once,TRBD2,TRBJ2-1,TRBV30,CAWSVVLAFEQFF,TGTGCCTGGAGTGTAGTACTAGCGTTTGAGCAGTTCTTC
-,TRBD1,TRBJ2-3,TRBV6-1,CASGQGRGDTQYF,TGTGCCAGCGGACAGGGGAGAGGAGATACGCAGTATTTT
-,TRBD2,TRBJ2-7,TRBV19,CASSIARGAPYEQYF,TGTGCCAGTAGTATCGCGCGGGGGGCCCCCTACGAGCAGTACTTC
few,TRBD2,TRBJ2-1,TRBV9,CASSVGGGVYNEQFF,TGTGCCAGCAGCGTAGGGGGAGGGGTCTACAATGAGCAGTTCTTC
few,TRBD1,TRBJ1-5,TRBV5-1,CASSVDRGGPQHF,TGCGCCAGCAGCGTCGACAGGGGAGGGCCCCAGCATTTT
-,TRBD2,TRBJ2-7,TRBV13,CASRRRVSGVSYEQYF,TGTGCCAGCCGCCGACGGGTTAGCGGGGTCTCCTACGAGCAGTACTTC
-,TRBD1,TRBJ2-5,TRBV19,CASSTGQGVETQYF,TGTGCCAGTAGTACGGGACAGGGGGTAGAGACCCAGTACTTC
few,TRBD1,TRBJ1-5,TRBV5-6,CASRVWGQGRGQPQHF,TGTGCCAGCAGGGTGTGGGGACAGGGTAGGGGTCAGCCCCAGCATTTT
-,TRBD1,TRBJ2-2,TRBV9,CASGRPTGGAGELFF,TGTGCCAGCGGCAGGCCGACAGGGGGCGCCGGGGAGCTGTTTTTT
-,-,TRBJ1-1,TRBV9,CASSVGGEDTEAFF,TGTGCCAGCAGCGTGGGAGGGGAGGACACTGAAGCTTTCTTT
-,-,TRBJ2-1,TRBV5-1,CASIPPGGADEQFF,TGCGCCAGCATCCCCCCCGGGGGAGCGGATGAGCAGTTCTTC
-,-,TRBJ2-1,TRBV12-5,CASGAGAGGSYNEQFF,TGTGCTAGTGGGGCGGGGGCCGGCGGCTCCTACAATGAGCAGTTCTTC
-,-,TRBJ1-1,TRBV6-1,CASTRSRGNTEAFF,TGTGCCAGCACCCGATCGCGGGGAAACACTGAAGCTTTCTTT
-,-,TRBJ1-2,TRBV6-5,CASERGNGYTF,TGTGCCAGCGAACGGGGGAATGGCTACACCTTC
-,TRBD1,TRBJ2-2,TRBV27,CASSLYRGPYTGELFF,TGTGCCAGCAGTTTATACAGGGGGCCTTACACCGGGGAGCTGTTTTTT
few,TRBD2,TRBJ2-3,TRBV6-1,CASRGLAGAPDTQYF,TGTGCCAGCAGAGGACTAGCGGGAGCTCCAGATACGCAGTATTTT
-,-,TRBJ2-5,TRBV4-1,CASSQDNRGSETQYF,TGCGCCAGCAGCCAAGACAATCGGGGGTCGGAGACCCAGTACTTC